Included here is one T cell receptor beta chain sequence, with context. Its antigen is not known. This record comes from a study of cytomegalovirus exposure and HLA in healthy donors. General observations from the study: Most of the TCR beta V segments (in an earlier analysis) were productive either about 87% or about 30% of the time.

CDR1 and CDR2 from the germline V gene are LNHNV and YYDKDF (reference sequence). The CDR3 covers 16 residues. V was pared by 9 bases and J by 3 bases, with 16 bases of the junction left unmatched. Primers included in the PCR were 60 Vbeta and 13 Jbeta primers. Some clones are missing from TCRdb's copy, which holds only in-frame ones; the method was immunoSEQ multiplex PCR. The sample has under 130,000 clones, 74% seen once. The material sequenced was PBMCs. The chain carries TRBV15 and TRBJ2-5, with 7 bases fitting TRBD2. The TCR comes from a man aged 50-59 years in good health and CMV-seropositive. The CDR3 protein is CATRQLPLAAEETQYF. DNA for the CDR3: TGTGCCACAAGGCAGTTGCCCCTAGCGGCGGAAGAGACCCAGTACTTC.